A selection of T cell receptor beta chains follows, all from one sample in a study of radiation and T cells in renal cell carcinoma. The assay was immunoSEQ multiplex PCR, and TCRdb's table has in-frame clones only and misses some. The data hold 120,000 to 150,000 clones, with about 88% observed a single time. This material consisted of blood, taken from a patient whose treatment included radiotherapy and nephrectomy. The receptor set was obtained from a woman aged 65 to 85 with renal cell carcinoma. Each CDR3 is given with its conserved first and last residue. A D gene is named only where the DNA matches it firmly. Clone size is not always given. Where it is, it says once, few, many or a class for expanded clones.

abundance: NA; v_gene: TRBV5-1; j_gene: TRBJ2-3; d_gene: TRBD2; CDR3aa: CASSLDPRGGRGDTQYF; CDR3nt: TGCGCCAGCAGCTTGGACCCCCGGGGGGGCCGGGGAGATACGCAGTATTTT
abundance: NA; v_gene: TRBV4-3; j_gene: TRBJ1-6; d_gene: NA; CDR3aa: CASSQVSFAGGTLHF; CDR3nt: TGCGCCAGCAGCCAAGTATCTTTTGCCGGCGGGACCCTCCACTTT
abundance: NA; v_gene: TRBV5-5; j_gene: TRBJ1-1; d_gene: TRBD1; CDR3aa: CASSSPGQVPEAFF; CDR3nt: TGTGCCAGCAGCTCCCCGGGACAGGTCCCCGAAGCTTTCTTT
abundance: NA; v_gene: TRBV9; j_gene: TRBJ2-1; d_gene: NA; CDR3aa: CASSGEWVRSYNEQFF; CDR3nt: TGTGCCAGCAGCGGTGAATGGGTTCGCTCCTACAATGAGCAGTTCTTC
abundance: NA; v_gene: TRBV19; j_gene: TRBJ2-3; d_gene: NA; CDR3aa: CASSRLADTQYF; CDR3nt: TGTGCCAGTAGTCGACTGGCAGATACGCAGTATTTT
abundance: NA; v_gene: TRBV7-6; j_gene: TRBJ1-6; d_gene: NA; CDR3aa: CASSPSHGREYNSPLHF; CDR3nt: TGTGCCAGCAGCCCAAGTCATGGGCGGGAATATAATTCACCCCTCCACTTT
abundance: NA; v_gene: TRBV30; j_gene: TRBJ1-1; d_gene: NA; CDR3aa: CASRQNTEAFF; CDR3nt: TGTGCCTCCAGACAGAACACTGAAGCTTTCTTT
abundance: NA; v_gene: TRBV7-9; j_gene: TRBJ2-5; d_gene: NA; CDR3aa: CASSLAGAETQYF; CDR3nt: TGTGCCAGCAGCTTAGCGGGGGCAGAGACCCAGTACTTC
abundance: NA; v_gene: TRBV7-2; j_gene: TRBJ2-7; d_gene: NA; CDR3aa: CASSLGVRGYEQYF; CDR3nt: TGTGCCAGCAGCTTAGGGGTCCGCGGGTACGAGCAGTACTTC
abundance: NA; v_gene: TRBV9; j_gene: TRBJ1-1; d_gene: NA; CDR3aa: CASSVDPFMNTEAFF; CDR3nt: TGTGCCAGCAGCGTAGATCCATTCATGAACACTGAAGCTTTCTTT
abundance: NA; v_gene: TRBV6-1; j_gene: TRBJ1-5; d_gene: NA; CDR3aa: CASSDERVQPQHF; CDR3nt: TGTGCCAGCAGTGATGAAAGGGTCCAGCCCCAGCATTTT
abundance: NA; v_gene: TRBV5-1; j_gene: TRBJ2-1; d_gene: TRBD1; CDR3aa: CASSPDRVDEQFF; CDR3nt: TGCGCCAGCAGCCCGGACAGGGTAGATGAGCAGTTCTTC
abundance: NA; v_gene: TRBV14; j_gene: TRBJ2-5; d_gene: NA; CDR3aa: CASSQVLPPETQYF; CDR3nt: TGTGCCAGCAGCCAAGTACTACCCCCGGAGACCCAGTACTTC
abundance: NA; v_gene: TRBV15; j_gene: TRBJ2-7; d_gene: NA; CDR3aa: CATSRDRGSGYEQYF; CDR3nt: TGTGCCACCAGCAGAGATCGTGGCTCCGGCTACGAGCAGTACTTC
abundance: NA; v_gene: TRBV11-1; j_gene: TRBJ1-1; d_gene: TRBD1; CDR3aa: CASSSRTGVVDTEAFF; CDR3nt: TGTGCCAGCAGCTCCCGTACAGGGGTGGTTGACACTGAAGCTTTCTTT
abundance: NA; v_gene: TRBV2; j_gene: TRBJ1-5; d_gene: NA; CDR3aa: CASSVIRDQPQHF; CDR3nt: TGTGCCAGCAGTGTAATCAGGGATCAGCCCCAGCATTTT
abundance: NA; v_gene: TRBV7-2; j_gene: TRBJ2-3; d_gene: NA; CDR3aa: CASSLAPPGTSTDTQYF; CDR3nt: TGTGCCAGCAGCTTAGCGCCCCCAGGTACTAGCACAGATACGCAGTATTTT
abundance: NA; v_gene: TRBV15; j_gene: TRBJ1-4; d_gene: NA; CDR3aa: CATSYPGGAEEKLFF; CDR3nt: TGTGCCACCAGCTACCCTGGGGGGGCTGAGGAAAAACTGTTTTTT
abundance: NA; v_gene: TRBV5-1; j_gene: TRBJ1-1; d_gene: NA; CDR3aa: CASSRSATGTTEALF; CDR3nt: TGCGCCAGCAGCAGAAGTGCAACCGGGACAACTGAAGCTCTCTTT
abundance: NA; v_gene: TRBV14; j_gene: TRBJ2-1; d_gene: TRBD2; CDR3aa: CASSQVPGLAVSEQFF; CDR3nt: TGTGCCAGCAGCCAAGTACCGGGACTAGCGGTATCTGAGCAGTTCTTC
abundance: few; v_gene: TRBV5-4; j_gene: TRBJ2-2; d_gene: NA; CDR3aa: CASSLEAEGTGELFF; CDR3nt: TGTGCCAGCAGCTTGGAAGCTGAGGGGACCGGGGAGCTGTTTTTT
abundance: NA; v_gene: TRBV7-3; j_gene: TRBJ2-2; d_gene: NA; CDR3aa: CASSLRTGGSGELFF; CDR3nt: TGTGCCAGCAGCTTAAGAACCGGGGGCTCCGGGGAGCTGTTTTTT
abundance: NA; v_gene: TRBV27; j_gene: TRBJ2-7; d_gene: TRBD2; CDR3aa: CASSLTSGGASEQYF; CDR3nt: TGTGCCAGCAGTTTGACTAGCGGGGGGGCTAGCGAGCAGTACTTC
abundance: NA; v_gene: TRBV5-1; j_gene: TRBJ2-2; d_gene: TRBD2; CDR3aa: CASSLVAGESGELFF; CDR3nt: TGCGCCAGCAGCTTGGTTGCGGGGGAAAGCGGGGAGCTGTTTTTT
abundance: NA; v_gene: TRBV7-6; j_gene: TRBJ2-7; d_gene: NA; CDR3aa: CASSLAVPDSKTYEQYF; CDR3nt: TGTGCCAGCAGCTTAGCCGTTCCGGACAGTAAGACCTACGAGCAGTACTTC
abundance: NA; v_gene: TRBV6-1; j_gene: TRBJ1-3; d_gene: NA; CDR3aa: CASMTGTVTGNTIYF; CDR3nt: TGTGCCAGCATGACCGGGACGGTCACTGGAAACACCATATATTTT
abundance: NA; v_gene: TRBV30; j_gene: TRBJ2-3; d_gene: NA; CDR3aa: CAWAPGGTDTQYF; CDR3nt: TGTGCCTGGGCCCCGGGGGGCACAGATACGCAGTATTTT
abundance: NA; v_gene: TRBV5-1; j_gene: TRBJ2-6; d_gene: TRBD2; CDR3aa: CASSPRTSGVSGGANVLTF; CDR3nt: TGCGCCAGCAGCCCCCGGACTAGCGGGGTTTCGGGCGGGGCCAACGTCCTGACTTTC
abundance: NA; v_gene: TRBV4-2; j_gene: TRBJ2-1; d_gene: TRBD2; CDR3aa: CASSPERGVKYNEQFF; CDR3nt: TGTGCCAGCAGCCCAGAGCGGGGGGTCAAATACAATGAGCAGTTCTTC
abundance: few; v_gene: TRBV7-9; j_gene: TRBJ1-1; d_gene: NA; CDR3aa: CASSYGPAEAFF; CDR3nt: TGTGCCAGCAGTTATGGGCCCGCCGAAGCTTTCTTT
abundance: NA; v_gene: TRBV19; j_gene: TRBJ1-5; d_gene: TRBD1; CDR3aa: CASSTRQGVAQPQHF; CDR3nt: TGTGCCAGTAGTACCCGACAGGGCGTCGCTCAGCCCCAGCATTTT